What follows are 28 T cell receptor beta chains derived from one specimen sequenced in a study of technical replicates of blood from a handful of donors. Clones were sequenced by immunoSEQ multiplex PCR, and TCRdb holds only the in-frame ones, with some missing. Of tens of thousands of clones listed, roughly 98% are singletons. Sample: T cells isolated from PBMCs. The receptor set was obtained from a human donor in good health.

This rearrangement joins TRBV4-1 to TRBJ2-7; 7 bases are a match to TRBD2. J was trimmed by 4 bases and V by 5 bases; bases with no gene match: 5. The germline gives CDR1 MGHRA, CDR2 YSYEKL. The CDR3 is 13 amino acids. The CDR3, as DNA: TGCGCCAGCAGCTCCCAAGCGGGATACGAGCAGTACTTC. Translation gives CASSSQAGYEQYF.

The chain has TRBV19 and TRBJ2-3, with TRBD2 matching over 13 bases. J gave up 4 bases and V 6 bases, and 13 bases lay outside the gene matches. The CDR3 totals 18 residues. Germline V lookup: CDR1 LNHDA, CDR2 SQIVND (reference sequence). CDR3 in amino acids: CASSRGLAGTIPADTQYF. As DNA, the CDR3 is TGTGCCAGTAGCAGGGGACTAGCGGGAACTATTCCTGCAGATACGCAGTATTTT.

The chain recombines TRBV2 with TRBJ2-1; maybe TRBD2 (7 bases). Per germline, CDR1 SNHLY and CDR2 FYNNEI. The V and J ends lost 8 bases and 1 base respectively, with 12 bases between them. The CDR3 sequence is 14 residues long. CDR3 sequence (DNA): TGTGCCAGCCCTAGGGGGGGTTCCTACAATGAGCAGTTCTTC. This encodes CASPRGGSYNEQFF.

The chain employs TRBV7-3 and TRBJ1-2, with 12 bases identical to TRBD1. The length of the CDR3 is 15 residues. Trimming cost V 5 bases and J 4 bases; bases outside gene matches: 5. The germline gives CDR1 SGHTA, CDR2 FQGTGA. This chain's CDR3 is CASSAGTGGAYGYTF. The CDR3 DNA reads as TGTGCCAGCAGCGCAGGGACAGGGGGCGCCTATGGCTACACCTTC.

The chain couples TRBV25-1 to TRBJ2-3, with 8 positions matching TRBD2. The V gene's germline CDR1 is MGHDK and CDR2 SYGVNS. With V trimmed by 3 bases and J by 10 bases, 12 bases remained unmatched. The CDR3 runs to 15 residues. This CDR3 is CASSDRGTGTRAQYF. Written as DNA, the CDR3 is TGTGCCAGCAGTGACCGAGGAACCGGGACTAGAGCGCAGTATTTT.

The rearrangement joins TRBV5-1 to TRBJ2-7; tentatively, D is TRBD2 (6 bases). The length of the CDR3 is 16 residues. Trimming stripped 3 bases from V and 0 bases from J, with 16 bases between. The germline V gene has CDR1 SGHRS and CDR2 YFSETQ. CDR3 sequence (DNA): TGCGCCAGCAGCTGGGCCCTAGCGCCAAGCTCCTACGAGCAGTACTTC. It encodes CASSWALAPSSYEQYF. The variable domain in full, with the rest retrieved from reference TRBV5-1 and TRBJ2-7, is KAGVTQTPRYLIKTRGQQVTLSCSPISGHRSVSWYQQTPGQGLQFLFEYFSETQRNKGNFPGRFSGRQFSNSRSEMNVSTLELGDSALYLCASSWALAPSSYEQYFGPGTRLTVT.

V usage is TRBV7-8 and J usage is TRBJ1-5; D not certain. There are 16 residues in the CDR3. Trimming shortened V by 4 bases and J by 6 bases, and 19 bases separated the two germline ends. Per the germline V gene, CDR1 is SGHVS and CDR2 is FQNEAQ. This CDR3 is CASSSVGHGRIQPQHF. For the CDR3, the DNA is TGTGCCAGCAGCTCAGTCGGGCACGGGAGGATTCAGCCCCAGCATTTT.

J is TRBJ1-5 and V is TRBV19, with D uncertain. CDR1 and CDR2 (germline): LNHDA, SQIVND (reference sequence). Between the trimmed V and J ends, which lost 10 bases and 1 base, there was a span of 14 bases. The CDR3 has 14 residues. For the CDR3, the DNA is TGTGCCACCCGGTGGAGTTCGAGCAATCAGCCCCAGCATTTT. Translation gives CATRWSSSNQPQHF. Complete variable domain (other parts from reference TRBV19 and TRBJ1-5): DGGITQSPKYLFRKEGQNVTLSCEQNLNHDAMYWYRQDPGQGLRLIYYSQIVNDFQKGDIAEGYSVSREKKESFPLTVTSAQKNPTAFYLCATRWSSSNQPQHFGDGTRLSIL.

The chain couples TRBV28 to TRBJ2-7; 12 bases line up with TRBD1. This CDR3 is built from 16 residues. Per germline, CDR1 MDHEN and CDR2 SYDVKM. The junction had 6 bases not matched to a gene; V was cut back by 3 bases and J by 3 bases. The CDR3 sequence: CASSLSGQGARYEQYF. DNA for the CDR3: TGTGCCAGCAGTTTGTCGGGACAGGGGGCTCGCTACGAGCAGTACTTC.

J is TRBJ1-3 and V is TRBV5-1; TRBD1 matches 7 bases. The CDR3 is made up of 16 amino acids. The V gene's germline CDR1 is SGHRS and CDR2 YFSETQ. After removal of 2 bases from V and 5 bases from J, the junction contained 10 bases not matched to a gene. CDR3 DNA sequence: TGCGCCAGCAGCTTCACCCCGGGACAGACCCGAAACACCATATATTTT. This translates into CASSFTPGQTRNTIYF.

This rearrangement joins TRBV6-1 to TRBJ2-7; D may be TRBD2 (6 bases). The CDR3 loop spans 16 amino acids. V lost 0 bases and J lost 7, with 19 bases in between. Germline V CDR1 and CDR2: MNHNS, SASEGT. Written as DNA, the CDR3 is TGTGCCAGCAGTGAAGCGGTTGGAGGGCCGGGGATAGAGCAGTACTTC. Translated: CASSEAVGGPGIEQYF.

The chain recombines TRBV5-8 with TRBJ1-2; 8 nucleotides align to TRBD1. Germline CDR1 and CDR2: SGHTS and YDEGEE. The junction had 9 bases not matched to a gene; V was cut back by 6 bases and J by 8 bases. This CDR3 is 13 amino acids long. The CDR3 DNA reads TGTGCCAGCACCCGGGACAGGTCCGTGGGCTACACCTTC. Its protein is CASTRDRSVGYTF.

This clone was picked up one time. CDR3 DNA: TGCGCCAGCAGCTTAAGCAGGGTTCTCACAGATACGCAGTATTTT. It codes for CASSLSRVLTDTQYF. This chain links TRBV5-1 with TRBJ2-3, with D perhaps matching TRBD1 (5 bases). Germline assignment: CDR1 SGHRS and CDR2 YFSETQ. Trimming stripped 2 bases from V and 2 bases from J, with 12 bases between. The CDR3 totals 15 residues.

The chain links TRBV5-1 to TRBJ1-2; 10 positions match TRBD1. Germline values: CDR1 SGHRS, CDR2 YFSETQ. After removal of 1 base from V and 7 bases from J, the junction contained 4 bases not matched to a gene. This CDR3 is built from 14 residues. CDR3 region: CASSLKGTGAGYTF. CDR3 sequence (DNA): TGCGCCAGCAGCTTGAAGGGGACAGGGGCTGGCTACACCTTC.

A remark on this clone: Other DNA sequences of this sample code for an identical CDR3. The V gene is TRBV7-9, the J gene TRBJ2-1, with D maybe TRBD2 (6 bases). CDR1 and CDR2 (germline): SEHNR, FQNEAQ (reference sequence). Trimming took 1 base from V and 8 from J, leaving 6 bases between them. The CDR3 has 12 amino acids. The CDR3 reads CASSLGGDEQFF. The CDR3, as DNA: TGTGCCAGCAGCTTAGGGGGGGATGAGCAGTTCTTC.

This chain uses TRBV13 with TRBJ2-7, with TRBD2 identical over 12 bases. Germline V gene sequence: CDR1 PRHDT, CDR2 FYEKMQ (reference sequence). V shed 4 bases, J shed 3 bases, and the junction held 7 bases outside the gene matches. The CDR3 is made up of 16 amino acids. The CDR3 protein is CASSSSPTSGSYEQYF. DNA of the CDR3: TGTGCCAGCAGCTCCAGTCCGACTAGCGGGAGCTACGAGCAGTACTTC.

The DNA for the CDR3 is TGTGCCACCAGCAGACCCTCTAGCGGGGTCCGCACAGATACGCAGTATTTT. Protein product: CATSRPSSGVRTDTQYF. The chain joins TRBV15 to TRBJ2-3; 9 nucleotides line up with TRBD2. This CDR3 has 17 residues. Germline assignment: CDR1 LNHNV and CDR2 YYDKDF (reference sequence). The ends lost 2 bases at V and 1 base at J; junction bases unmatched: 7.

The chain has TRBV27 and TRBJ2-7, with D possibly being TRBD2 (5 bases). The CDR3 spans 13 residues. V was pared by 5 bases and J by 6 bases, with 14 bases between. CDR1 and CDR2 from the germline V gene are MNHEY and SMNVEV (reference sequence). CDR3 nucleotide sequence: TGTGCCAGCAGTATAGCCAGTGGACTCGAGCAGTACTTC. This gives the protein CASSIASGLEQYF.

The chain combines TRBV4-1 with TRBJ2-1; the D gene is possibly TRBD2 (6 bases). V was trimmed by 1 base and J by 4 bases, leaving 14 bases between them. CDR3 size: 16 residues. Germline V lookup: CDR1 MGHRA, CDR2 YSYEKL. The CDR3 reads CASSQVLTRGYNEQFF. CDR3 sequence (DNA): TGCGCCAGCAGCCAAGTCCTGACTAGAGGATACAATGAGCAGTTCTTC.

V usage is TRBV6-5 and J usage is TRBJ1-1; the D gene is possibly TRBD1 (6 bases). V was trimmed by 6 bases and J by 4 bases, leaving 15 bases between them. The CDR3 runs 14 residues. The germline V gene encodes CDR1 MNHEY and CDR2 SVGAGI. The DNA for the CDR3 is TGTGCCAGCAGCCGAGGGGGGGCGACCACTGAAGCTTTCTTT. It yields the protein CASSRGGATTEAFF.

The chain employs TRBV6-1 and TRBJ1-5; no definite D call. The CDR3 sequence is 17 residues long. The germline CDR1 and CDR2 sequences are MNHNS and SASEGT. Trimming removed 2 bases from V and 6 bases from J, with 20 bases in between. The CDR3 nucleotides read TGTGCCAGCAGTGAAATTTGGCAGGTGGTGGCTATTCAGCCCCAGCATTTT. It is translated as CASSEIWQVVAIQPQHF.

V and J are TRBV5-6 and TRBJ2-5; the match to TRBD1 covers 11 bases. Germline CDR1 is SGHDT and CDR2 is YYEEEE. CDR3 length equals 15 residues. V trimming: 4 bases; J trimming: 8 bases; junction bases outside the gene matches: 10. Written as DNA, the CDR3 is TGTGCCAGCAGCCCACCGGGACAGGGGGGTCGAACCCAGTACTTC. Translation: CASSPPGQGGRTQYF.

This chain connects TRBV9 to TRBJ2-7, with 7 bases identical to TRBD2. The V gene's germline CDR1 is SGDLS and CDR2 YYNGEE. The junction had 5 bases not matched to a gene; V was cut back by 7 bases and J by 4 bases. This CDR3 is 12 amino acids long. As DNA, the CDR3 is TGTGCCAGCGGGAGGGCCTGGTACGAGCAGTACTTC. This gives the protein CASGRAWYEQYF.

The J gene is TRBJ1-1, the V gene TRBV11-2, with D unclear. Trimming cost V 5 bases and J 2 bases, with 12 bases left between them. In germline, CDR1 is SGHAT, CDR2 FQNNGV. The CDR3 has 14 amino acids. The CDR3 loop is CASSLIVGNTEAFF. CDR3 nucleotide sequence: TGTGCCAGCAGCCTAATCGTGGGCAACACTGAAGCTTTCTTT.

The chain joins TRBV9 to TRBJ1-1, with 10 nucleotides matching TRBD1. The CDR3 has 15 residues. CDR1 SGDLS and CDR2 YYNGEE come from the germline V gene. Germline trimming cut 5 bases from V and 4 bases from J; bases unmatched to any gene: 8. Written as DNA, the CDR3 is TGTGCCAGCAGGCCTGACAGGGGGCTCGTCACTGAAGCTTTCTTT. It yields the protein CASRPDRGLVTEAFF.

The chain has TRBV27 and TRBJ2-7; 7 bases match TRBD1. The V segment lost 5 bases and the J segment 5 bases; nucleotides outside the gene matches: 6. This CDR3 spans 13 amino acids. In germline, CDR1 is MNHEY, CDR2 SMNVEV (reference sequence). The DNA of the CDR3 is TGTGCCAGCAGTCCGACGGACAGGAACGAGCAGTACTTC. Encoded protein: CASSPTDRNEQYF.

The chain combines TRBV9 with TRBJ2-2; D is perhaps TRBD2 (5 bases). The germline CDR1 and CDR2 sequences are SGDLS and YYNGEE. This CDR3 has 15 residues. V lost 4 bases and J 2 bases, leaving 12 bases between the germline ends. DNA of the CDR3: TGTGCCAGCAGCTTTGGGAGCCTTAACACCGGGGAGCTGTTTTTT. Translation gives CASSFGSLNTGELFF. Using reference TRBV9 and TRBJ2-2 for the parts outside the CDR3, the full variable domain is DSGVTQTPKHLITATGQRVTLRCSPRSGDLSVYWYQQSLDQGLQFLIQYYNGEERAKGNILERFSAQQFPDLHSELNLSSLELGDSALYFCASSFGSLNTGELFFGEGSRLTVL.

This chain links TRBV4-1 with TRBJ2-2; 9 nucleotides line up with TRBD2. V was clipped by 4 bases and J by 5 bases; unmatched bases: 11. The length of the CDR3 is 17 residues. The germline V gene encodes CDR1 MGHRA and CDR2 YSYEKL. The CDR3 sequence is CASSRVVAGVKTGELFF. In nucleotides, the CDR3 is TGCGCCAGCAGCCGGGTTGTAGCGGGAGTAAAAACCGGGGAGCTGTTTTTT.